Presented here are 24 T cell receptor beta chains from one specimen sequenced in a study of T-cell memory formation after mild COVID-19. TCRdb ran MiXCR on the 5' RACE reads and lists one entry per CDR3 protein. The sample holds around 310,000 distinct CDR3 sequences; roughly an eighth are singletons and the top ten take 21%. The sample was PBMCs or a T cell subset sorted from them (not recorded which). Every receptor here comes from a young man who had mild COVID-19 (a few samples of this study predate the infection). Cell type and time point are not known.

This clonotype was recorded a few times. The rearrangement joins TRBV7-9 to TRBJ2-1; D not resolved. Trimming took 3 bases from V and 8 from J, leaving 11 bases between them. The CDR3 is 13 amino acids. Germline V CDR1 and CDR2: SEHNR, FQNEAQ (reference sequence). Written as DNA, the CDR3 is TGTGCCAGCAGCTTCCCCGCGCAGTATGAGCAGTTCTTC. Translating it yields CASSFPAQYEQFF.

There are many counts of this clonotype. The rearrangement joins TRBV29-1 to TRBJ1-2; D not resolved. Trimming removed 1 base from V and 8 bases from J, with 17 bases in between. CDR1 and CDR2 from the germline V gene are SQVTM and ANQGSEA. The length of the CDR3 is 14 residues. The CDR3 bases are TGCAGCGTTGAAGGGGTCGACTTACTGAGGGGCTACACCTTC. This codes for CSVEGVDLLRGYTF.

The CDR3 DNA follows: TGTGCCAGCACTACCTGGGGGGGGGGAACGCCCGGGGAGCTGTTTTTT. This gives the protein CASTTWGGGTPGELFF. The chain carries TRBV6-1 and TRBJ2-2; 7 nucleotides match TRBD2. Germline V gene lookup returns CDR1 MNHNS and CDR2 SASEGT. V dropped 7 bases and J dropped 6; count of bases not matched to a gene: 14. The CDR3 length is 16 residues.

This clonotype was picked up many times. The rearrangement joins TRBV5-1 to TRBJ2-2; no clear D. CDR1 and CDR2 from the germline V gene are SGHRS and YFSETQ. There are 14 residues in the CDR3. V lost 6 bases and J 0 bases, leaving 9 bases between the germline ends. The CDR3 spells CASTFHTNTGELFF. The CDR3, as DNA: TGCGCCAGCACATTCCACACGAACACCGGGGAGCTGTTTTTT. Based on the CDR3 plus reference TRBV5-1 and TRBJ2-2, the full variable domain is KAGVTQTPRYLIKTRGQQVTLSCSPISGHRSVSWYQQTPGQGLQFLFEYFSETQRNKGNFPGRFSGRQFSNSRSEMNVSTLELGDSALYLCASTFHTNTGELFFGEGSRLTVL.

This clonotype was seen a handful of times. J is TRBJ2-5 and V is TRBV20-1; perhaps TRBD1 as D (5 bases). Germline CDR1 DFQATT, CDR2 SNEGSKA (reference sequence). This CDR3 comprises 13 residues. Between the trimmed V and J ends, which lost 5 bases and 4 bases, there was a span of 14 bases. CDR3 nucleotides: TGCAGTGCTCCGATTCAGGGCGGAGAGACCCAGTACTTC. It encodes CSAPIQGGETQYF.

The rearrangement uses TRBV29-1 and TRBJ2-7; the D is unclear. CDR1 SQVTM and CDR2 ANQGSEA come from the germline V gene. V was pared by 0 bases and J by 7 bases, with 10 bases between. The CDR3 totals 12 residues. CDR3 nucleotide sequence: TGCAGCGTTGAAGATTTCGCGGCAGAGCAGTACTTC. It codes for CSVEDFAAEQYF.

The chain combines TRBV6-2 or TRBV6-3 with TRBJ2-2; D remains ambiguous. V was pared by 3 bases and J by 7 bases, with 3 bases between. Germline CDR1 is MNHEY and CDR2 is SVGEGT. The CDR3 has 11 residues. The CDR3 nucleotides are TGTGCCAGCAGTTATGTCGGGGAGCTGTTTTTT. Its protein is CASSYVGELFF.

This clonotype was detected only a few times. The gene calls are TRBV12-3 or TRBV12-4 and TRBJ2-3; D might be TRBD1 or TRBD2, each matching 5 bases. The CDR3 has 15 amino acids. V was pared by 3 bases and J by 0 bases, with 10 bases between. CDR3 sequence (DNA): TGTGCCAGCAGTTTTGAGGGGATCAGCACAGATACGCAGTATTTT. Translating it yields CASSFEGISTDTQYF.

CDR3 sequence reads: CASSFFETGGGYTF. The DNA of the CDR3 is TGTGCCAGCAGTTTCTTCGAGACAGGGGGCGGCTACACCTTC. This chain connects TRBV12-3 or TRBV12-4 to TRBJ1-2, with 10 nucleotides matching TRBD1. The V gene end was trimmed by 3 bases and the J gene end by 8 bases; junction bases not matched to a gene: 6. This CDR3 comprises 14 residues.

This clonotype showed up many times. V gene TRBV10-3 combines with J gene TRBJ2-5, with 12 nucleotides matching TRBD2. The V gene end was trimmed by 10 bases and the J gene end by 1 base; junction bases not matched to a gene: 7. Germline V gene data show CDR1 as ENHRY and CDR2 as SYGVKD. The CDR3 loop spans 15 amino acids. The CDR3 region is CASLPSGGAQETQYF. In DNA, the CDR3 is TGTGCCAGCCTCCCTAGCGGGGGGGCCCAAGAGACCCAGTACTTC.

This clonotype was seen a few times. V is TRBV11-2 and J is TRBJ1-1; D is undetermined. Germline V gene data show CDR1 as SGHAT and CDR2 as FQNNGV. V lost 0 bases and J lost 3, with 5 bases in between. The CDR3 contains 13 residues. The CDR3: CASSLERDTEAFF. As DNA, the CDR3 is TGTGCCAGCAGCTTAGAACGGGACACTGAAGCTTTCTTT.

J is TRBJ2-3 and V is TRBV3-1, with D possibly TRBD1 on 6 matching bases. In germline, CDR1 is LGHDT, CDR2 YNNKEL (reference sequence). V was pared by 3 bases and J by 5 bases, with 12 bases between. This CDR3 has 14 amino acids. The CDR3 loop is CASSQGAARDTQYF. The CDR3 DNA follows: TGTGCCAGCAGCCAGGGGGCGGCCCGAGATACGCAGTATTTT.

In its sample, this clonotype was seen a few times. CDR3 sequence reads: CASSSRGSYEQYF. The CDR3 DNA sequence: TGTGCCAGCAGTTCGCGGGGGAGCTACGAGCAGTACTTC. The chain has TRBV6-2 or TRBV6-3 and TRBJ2-7; 7 positions agree with TRBD2. CDR1 and CDR2 from the germline V gene are MNHEY and SVGEGT. The V gene end was trimmed by 4 bases and the J gene end by 3 bases; junction bases not matched to a gene: 3. This CDR3 region has 13 residues.

Written as DNA, the CDR3 is TGTGCCAGCAGCTTAGTTCGGGACACCCTGAGTAGTGCGGTCACTGAAGCTTTCTTT. Residues: CASSLVRDTLSSAVTEAFF. V is TRBV7-9 and J is TRBJ1-1, with D possibly matching TRBD1 (6 bases). Germline CDR1 reads SEHNR; CDR2 reads FQNEAQ (reference sequence). V lost 1 base and J 4 bases, leaving 25 bases between the germline ends. CDR3 size: 19 residues.

About this clonotype: The junction departs from germline at one end; a sequencing error may be responsible. The V gene is TRBV2, the J gene TRBJ2-4; possibly TRBD2 for D (5 bases). The CDR3 runs to 9 residues. Germline V lookup: CDR1 SNHLY, CDR2 FYNNEI. The CDR3 loop is CASRALRGF. CDR3 nucleotide sequence: TGTGCCAGCAGAGCCCTCCGGGGCTTC.

The table lists this clonotype with a few counts. The chain's CDR3 is CATKQGRDQPQHF. CDR3 in DNA: TGTGCCACCAAACAGGGGCGTGATCAGCCCCAGCATTTT. The chain couples TRBV15 to TRBJ1-5; the match to TRBD1 covers 7 bases. The V gene's germline CDR1 is LNHNV and CDR2 YYDKDF (reference sequence). The CDR3 runs 13 residues. Trimming cost V 7 bases and J 5 bases; bases outside gene matches: 5.

This clonotype has ten or more counts. This chain joins TRBV12-3 or TRBV12-4 and TRBJ2-5; 10 bases match TRBD2. CDR3 size: 15 residues. The J segment lost 4 bases and the V segment lost 3 bases, leaving 5 bases of the junction unmatched. CDR3 bases: TGTGCCAGCAGTTTGAGCGGGGGGGCAGCAGAGACCCAGTACTTC. Protein sequence: CASSLSGGAAETQYF.

The rearrangement links TRBV7-9 to TRBJ1-1; D uncertain. With 7 bases removed from V and 8 bases from J, the gap between germline ends came to 14 bases. CDR1 and CDR2 from the germline V gene are SEHNR and FQNEAQ (reference sequence). The CDR3 is 12 residues long. As DNA, the CDR3 is TGTGCCAGCACCCTAGGCTTGGGAGAAGCTTTCTTT. This gives the protein CASTLGLGEAFF.

V and J are TRBV20-1 and TRBJ1-5; D ambiguous. Looked up from germline, CDR1 is DFQATT and CDR2 is SNEGSKA (reference sequence). The CDR3 has 14 amino acids. V lost 3 bases and J lost 5, with 14 bases in between. This CDR3 is CSASPTGEYQPQHF. In nucleotides, the CDR3 is TGCAGTGCTAGCCCGACGGGCGAATATCAGCCCCAGCATTTT.

The table lists this clonotype with a few counts. V and J are TRBV4-1 and TRBJ2-1; 10 bases agree with TRBD2. Germline V gives CDR1 MGHRA, CDR2 YSYEKL. The CDR3 consists of 19 residues. Trimming removed 0 bases from V and 1 base from J; junction bases left unmatched: 9. The CDR3 sequence is CASSQDGPSGGFSYNEQFF. DNA of the CDR3: TGCGCCAGCAGCCAAGATGGTCCTAGCGGGGGCTTTTCCTACAATGAGCAGTTCTTC.

This clonotype turned up a few times. The chain uses TRBV12-3 or TRBV12-4 and TRBJ1-1; tentatively, D is TRBD1 (5 bases). The CDR3 contains 11 residues. V shed 6 bases and J shed 10 bases, with 12 bases lying between them. The CDR3: CASSPLGAAFF. CDR3 bases: TGTGCCAGCAGCCCATTAGGGGCAGCTTTCTTT.

V is TRBV6-2 or TRBV6-3 and J is TRBJ1-3; a weak D match, TRBD1 (6 bases). There are 15 residues in the CDR3. Trimming cost V 3 bases and J 4 bases, with 13 bases left between them. CDR1 MNHEY and CDR2 SVGEGT come from the germline V gene. The CDR3 reads CASSYSGAYGNTIYF. The CDR3 DNA is TGTGCCAGCAGTTATTCGGGGGCGTACGGAAACACCATATATTTT.

The rearrangement links TRBV9 to TRBJ1-4, with a weak D call TRBD1 (6 bases). Germline CDR1 SGDLS, CDR2 YYNGEE. V was pared by 5 bases and J by 6 bases, with 14 bases between. The CDR3 totals 14 residues. The CDR3 region is CASSSEGGDEKLFF. The CDR3 DNA is TGTGCCAGCAGTTCAGAGGGGGGCGATGAAAAACTGTTTTTT.

This clonotype appeared a few times. The rearrangement joins TRBV18 to TRBJ2-1; D possibly corresponds to TRBD2 (6 bases). Germline V gene data show CDR1 as KGHSH and CDR2 as LQKENI. Trimming pared 4 bases from V and 8 bases from J, leaving 21 bases between. The CDR3 totals 16 residues. CDR3 residues: CASSRLSTSLGYEQFF. CDR3 in DNA: TGTGCCAGCTCACGGCTCTCAACTAGCTTAGGGTATGAGCAGTTCTTC.